Listed below are T cell receptor beta chains from one sample, sequenced in a study of cytomegalovirus exposure and HLA in healthy donors. TCRdb keeps only in-frame clones here, not all; method: immunoSEQ multiplex PCR. The data contain roughly 140,000 clones, about four fifths of them seen just once; the ten biggest clones take up 2.2%. The sample taken for sequencing was PBMCs. Receptor source: a man aged 30 to 45 in good health and CMV-seronegative. The CDR3 runs from the conserved cysteine through the conserved F or W. The D gene is left open where the match is weak. Not every row has a clone size; where given, it reads once, few, many or a size class.

d_call clone_size j_call v_call cdr3_nt cdr3_aa
NA NA TRBJ2-5 TRBV6-5 TGTGCCAGCAGTTACTCCCGGGCGGGATACCAAGAGACCCAGTACTTC CASSYSRAGYQETQYF
TRBD1 NA TRBJ2-7 TRBV30 TGTGCCTGGAGACTAGACAGGGGTGCGTACGAGCAGTACTTC CAWRLDRGAYEQYF
TRBD1 NA TRBJ2-1 TRBV5-1 TGCGCCAGCAGCTTTGGGGACAGGGGGAATGAGCAGTTCTTC CASSFGDRGNEQFF
TRBD2 NA TRBJ2-7 TRBV5-1 TGCGCCAGCAGCTTGGGGAGCGGGAGGCTCTACGAGCAGTACTTC CASSLGSGRLYEQYF
NA NA TRBJ1-3 TRBV7-9 TGTGCCAGCAGCTCCAGAGGTTGGACTGGAAACACCATATATTTT CASSSRGWTGNTIYF
TRBD1 NA TRBJ2-7 TRBV2 TGTGCCAGCAGGAACCCGGGACAGAGGTCCTACGAGCAGTACTTC CASRNPGQRSYEQYF
NA NA TRBJ1-2 TRBV4-1 TGCGCCAGCAGCCAAGGGGGCAGCCTCTCCGTATTTGGCTACACCTTC CASSQGGSLSVFGYTF
NA NA TRBJ2-2 TRBV11-2 TGTGCCAGCAGCTACAGGGGAGGCACCGGGGAGCTGTTTTTT CASSYRGGTGELFF
TRBD2 NA TRBJ2-7 TRBV5-1 TGCGCCAGCAGCTTGGTGGCGGGGGACTCCTACGAGCAGTACTTC CASSLVAGDSYEQYF
TRBD2 NA TRBJ2-5 TRBV7-7 TGTGCTAGCAGCTTATTTGGTAGCGGGGCCCAAGAGACCCAGTACTTC CASSLFGSGAQETQYF
TRBD1 once TRBJ1-1 TRBV11-2 TGTGCCAGCAGCCCGGGGACCTTAGGGACAGTGAACACTGAAGCTTTCTTT CASSPGTLGTVNTEAFF
TRBD2 NA TRBJ2-2 TRBV27 TGTGCCAGCAGTTTACCTGTGACTAGCGGAAACACCGGGGAGCTGTTTTTT CASSLPVTSGNTGELFF
TRBD2 NA TRBJ2-1 TRBV28 TGTGCCAGCAACCGCGGGGGGGGCAATGAGCAGTTCTTC CASNRGGGNEQFF
NA NA TRBJ2-2 TRBV7-3 TGTGCCAGCAGCCAACAGGGCACCACCGGGGAGCTGTTTTTT CASSQQGTTGELFF
NA NA TRBJ1-4 TRBV25-1 TGTGCCAGCCGGCGGGGAATTGAAAAACTGTTTTTT CASRRGIEKLFF
TRBD1 few TRBJ1-5 TRBV6-5 TGTGCCAGCAGTCTACAACAGGGGATGCCCCAGCATTTT CASSLQQGMPQHF
NA NA TRBJ1-2 TRBV19 TGTGCCAGTAGTACCCCGACAGATAACTATGGCTACACCTTC CASSTPTDNYGYTF
NA many TRBJ2-7 TRBV6-1 TGTGCCAGCAGGCAAGGGGTGGGGGCTAAGTACGAGCAGTACTTC CASRQGVGAKYEQYF
NA NA TRBJ1-1 TRBV11-2 TGTGCCAGCAGCTTAGCTGGGGCAGATGCCGAATCTTTCTTT CASSLAGADAESFF
NA NA TRBJ2-1 TRBV5-1 TGCGCCAGCAGCTCTTCGGGAGAGCGAAGTGAGCAGTTCTTC CASSSSGERSEQFF
TRBD1 NA TRBJ1-1 TRBV28 TGTGCCAGCACAGGGGGGTACACTGAAGCTTTCTTT CASTGGYTEAFF
TRBD1 NA TRBJ2-1 TRBV6-5 TGTGCCAGCAGTTCCACCCAGGGGGATGAGCAGTTCTTC CASSSTQGDEQFF
TRBD1 NA TRBJ1-2 TRBV2 TGTGCCAGCAGGTCGGGACAGCTCTATGGCTACACCTTC CASRSGQLYGYTF
NA NA TRBJ2-2 TRBV28 TGTGCCAGCAGCCGCGGATTTTACGGGGAGCTGTTTTTT CASSRGFYGELFF
TRBD1 once TRBJ2-5 TRBV4-1 TGCGCCAGCAGCCAAGGACAGGGAGATTGGGAGACCCAGTACTTC CASSQGQGDWETQYF
TRBD1 NA TRBJ2-7 TRBV27 TGTGCCAGCAGTTTAGGGACAGGGGACTCCTACGAGCAGTACTTC CASSLGTGDSYEQYF
NA NA TRBJ1-1 TRBV27 TGTGCCAGCAGTTTATTCCCCCGACAGAGAAACACTGAAGCTTTCTTT CASSLFPRQRNTEAFF
NA NA TRBJ1-5 TRBV18 TGTGCCAGCTCACCCCGACCCTTACAGGGGCCCCAGCATTTT CASSPRPLQGPQHF
NA few TRBJ2-2 TRBV19 TGTGCCAGTAGTATCCAGAACACCGGGGAGCTGTTTTTT CASSIQNTGELFF
TRBD1 NA TRBJ1-5 TRBV6-1 TGTGCCAGCAGTGAAGGACAGGGTGGACAGCCCCAGAATTTT CASSEGQGGQPQNF
TRBD1 NA TRBJ1-1 TRBV28 TGTGCCAGCAGGGGACAGGGGTCGGGCACTGAAGCTTTCTTT CASRGQGSGTEAFF
NA few TRBJ1-1 TRBV18 TGTGCCAGCTCACTCAGGGACCCTCGGGAGACTGAAGCTTTCTTT CASSLRDPRETEAFF
NA NA TRBJ1-3 TRBV7-9 TGTGCCAGCAGCTTAGCTTTTCAGGGGATCTCTGGAAACACCATATATTTT CASSLAFQGISGNTIYF
NA NA TRBJ2-2 TRBV29-1 TGCAGCGTTTGCCCCCAGGAGGCCGGGGAGCTGTTTTTT CSVCPQEAGELFF
NA NA TRBJ2-7 TRBV7-2 TGTGCCAGCAGCTTAGTGAGGTGGCAGGGCGAGCAGTACTTC CASSLVRWQGEQYF
NA NA TRBJ2-3 TRBV30 TGTGCCTGGCAATTTAGCACAGATACGCAGTATTTT CAWQFSTDTQYF
NA NA TRBJ1-1 TRBV7-8 TGTGCCAGCAGCTTAGCAGGGAGGGGGGGAAGCACTGAAGCTTTCTTT CASSLAGRGGSTEAFF
NA NA TRBJ1-2 TRBV28 TGTGCCAGCAGTTCGCCACAGGGCTATGGCTACACCTTC CASSSPQGYGYTF
TRBD1 NA TRBJ1-1 TRBV28 TGTGCCAGCAGTTCCCGGGACAGGGCCCGGGGCACTGAAGCTTTCTTT CASSSRDRARGTEAFF
TRBD1 NA TRBJ1-1 TRBV7-9 TGTGCCAGCAGCTTACAGGGGGTCGGGTCGGGTGAAGCTTTCTTT CASSLQGVGSGEAFF
NA NA TRBJ1-1 TRBV28 TGTGCCAGCAGTGTCCGGGGAAGCGGCGCAGCTTTCTTT CASSVRGSGAAFF
TRBD1 few TRBJ2-5 TRBV2 TGTGCCAGCAGTGAACGTCCCGGGACAGGGGACGAGACCCAGTACTTC CASSERPGTGDETQYF
TRBD1 few TRBJ1-2 TRBV6-6 TGTGCCAGCAGTGACTACGATCGGACAGGGGGCCGTGGCTACACCTTC CASSDYDRTGGRGYTF
NA NA TRBJ1-1 TRBV11-2 TGTGCCAGCAGGGTAGGGGCGGGGTGGAACACTGAAGCTTTCTTT CASRVGAGWNTEAFF
TRBD1 NA TRBJ1-2 TRBV28 TGTGCCAGCAGTCTAGGAGGTTCCGGGACAGGGTATGGCTACACCTTC CASSLGGSGTGYGYTF
NA NA TRBJ2-2 TRBV5-6 TGTGCCAGCAGCTGGAGTAGTGGGGAGCTGTTTTTT CASSWSSGELFF
NA NA TRBJ1-3 TRBV2 TGTGCCATCGAAACTACCGCTTTCTCTGGAAACACCATATATTTT CAIETTAFSGNTIYF
TRBD1 NA TRBJ1-5 TRBV28 TGTGCCAGCAGTAGGACAGGGCTACAGCCCCAGCATTTT CASSRTGLQPQHF
NA NA TRBJ2-6 TRBV7-9 TGTGCCAGCAGCCACCTCTTAGGGGGGGACGTCCTGACTTTC CASSHLLGGDVLTF
TRBD2 NA TRBJ2-2 TRBV5-4 TGTGCCAGCAGCCCCCGGTCTAGCGGGAAATGGGACACCGGGGAGCTGTTTTTT CASSPRSSGKWDTGELFF
NA NA TRBJ1-5 TRBV7-9 TGTGCCAGCAGCTCCGGAGAGGGCTGGCAGCCCCAGCATTTT CASSSGEGWQPQHF
NA NA TRBJ1-1 TRBV7-2 TGTGCCAGCAGCTCCGATAGGGGCACTGAAGCTTTCTTT CASSSDRGTEAFF
TRBD1 NA TRBJ2-3 TRBV28 TGTGCCAGCAGTTTCCGACAGGGGGCAGATACGCAGTATTTT CASSFRQGADTQYF
NA NA TRBJ1-1 TRBV10-3 TGTGCCATCAGGAGCCCACAGGGTACGGGGGGGGACACTGAAGCTTTCTTT CAIRSPQGTGGDTEAFF
NA NA TRBJ1-4 TRBV7-9 TGTGCCAGCAGCCTTCGGGGGTTCGGCCTTAATGAAAAACTGTTTTTT CASSLRGFGLNEKLFF
NA NA TRBJ1-1 TRBV7-8 TGTGCCAGCAGCCTCCCGACAGCCGTCACTGAAGCTTTCTTT CASSLPTAVTEAFF
TRBD1 NA TRBJ1-1 TRBV5-1 TGCGCCAGCCGCTATACCGGGACAGGGGGCAACACTGAAGCTTTCTTT CASRYTGTGGNTEAFF
TRBD1 NA TRBJ1-1 TRBV6-1 TGTGCCAGCAGTTCCGGGACAGGACCAGGGACTGAAGCTTTCTTT CASSSGTGPGTEAFF
NA few TRBJ2-3 TRBV5-1 TGCGCCAGCAGCTTGGATGTCCTGACAGATACGCAGTATTTT CASSLDVLTDTQYF